This T cell receptor beta chain is drawn from a study of cytomegalovirus exposure and HLA in healthy donors. CDR1 is SEHNR, CDR2 FQNEAQ, per germline (reference sequence). The CDR3 runs 15 residues. Germline trimming cut 5 bases from V and 5 bases from J; bases unmatched to any gene: 10. Primers for the PCR totalled 60 Vbeta and 13 Jbeta. Only in-frame clones appear in the TCRdb table, and some are missing; sequencing was by immunoSEQ multiplex PCR. This table holds roughly 80,000 clones, approximately 84% found once. Findings and caveats of the study: In an earlier analysis, most TCR beta V segments were productive about 87% or about 30% of the time. A missense DCLRE1C variant was associated with V- and J-gene trimming of TCR beta chains in a later analysis, and an independent cohort replicated the association. As confirmed in vitro, a few CMV-associated chains were specific for CMV antigens.

Only one count was recorded for this clone. What it binds is not known. Unrecorded immune exposure was likely among donors, who were nominally healthy when sampled. The sequenced sample was PBMCs. The sequence was obtained from a woman between 50 and 59 years old in good health and CMV-seronegative. This rearrangement joins TRBV7-9 to TRBJ1-1; TRBD1 aligns across 8 bases. The DNA of the CDR3 is TGTGCCAGCAGCGCATCCCAGGGGGCGCAGACTGAAGCTTTCTTT. Its translation: CASSASQGAQTEAFF. Using reference TRBV7-9 and TRBJ1-1 for the parts outside the CDR3, the full variable domain is DTGVSQNPRHKITKRGQNVTFRCDPISEHNRLYWYRQTLGQGPEFLTYFQNEAQLEKSRLLSDRFSAERPKGSFSTLEIQRTEQGDSAMYLCASSASQGAQTEAFFGQGTRLTVV.